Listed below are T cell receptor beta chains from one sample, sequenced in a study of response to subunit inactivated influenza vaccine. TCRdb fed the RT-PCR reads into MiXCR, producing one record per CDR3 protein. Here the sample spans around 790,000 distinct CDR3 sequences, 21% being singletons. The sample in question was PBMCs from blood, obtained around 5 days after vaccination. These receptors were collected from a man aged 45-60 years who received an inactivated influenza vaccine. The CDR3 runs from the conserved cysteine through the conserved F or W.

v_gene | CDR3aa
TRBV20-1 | CSARQLATNEKLFF
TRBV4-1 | CASSQGGQGFQPQHF
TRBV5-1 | CASSRLAGEPSYEQYF
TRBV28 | CASTRQGSGELFF
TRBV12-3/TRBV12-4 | CASSTQGAVGGYTF
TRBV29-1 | CSVGRRVEETQYF
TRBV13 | CASSPPGTRNIQYF
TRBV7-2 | CASSYSWGGRADIQYF
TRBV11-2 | CASSLGRASTNEKLFF
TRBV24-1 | CATSDRGYNEQFF
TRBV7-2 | CASSLAGDSQETQYF
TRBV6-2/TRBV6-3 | CASSSGDRREKLFF
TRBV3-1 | CASSPETGTPSYNEQFF
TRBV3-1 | CASSQAGSIAKNIQYF
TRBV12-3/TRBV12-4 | CASSPLGGHSYEQYF
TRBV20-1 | CSAPSGPLNQPQHF
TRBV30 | CAWSVPHALAQETQYF
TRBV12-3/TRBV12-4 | CASSATGGFSYEQYF
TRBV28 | CASSPLGTYYGYTF
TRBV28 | CASLPDGTGPTDTQYF
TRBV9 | CASSVVATSTDTQYF
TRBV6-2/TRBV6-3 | CASRTDWIDGYTF
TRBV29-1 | CSAGQGSYGYTF
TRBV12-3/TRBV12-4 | CASSLMLTQNNEQFF
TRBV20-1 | CSGYPNTDTQYF
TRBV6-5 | CASSYSGGSRGDTQYF
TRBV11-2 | CASSLDPRQPQHF
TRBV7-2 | CASSLRAGEQETQYF
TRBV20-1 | CSAPDSYGYTF